Listed here are 17 T cell receptor beta chains from one sample, sequenced in a study of CD8 T cells in Susac syndrome. The RNA, 0.5 to 1 ug, was put through reverse transcription using random hexamers. TCRdb reprocessed the immunoSEQ multiplex PCR reads with MiXCR, giving one entry per CDR3 protein. The data hold some 160,000 distinct CDR3 sequences, with about 91% observed a single time. The specimen was CD4+ T cells from PBMCs. Receptors originate from a human donor in good health.

The chain joins TRBV5-1 to TRBJ2-3; D is perhaps TRBD1 (5 bases). This CDR3 region has 14 residues. Per germline, CDR1 SGHRS and CDR2 YFSETQ. V dropped 0 bases and J dropped 2 bases, with 7 bases sitting between them. CDR3 region: CASSLGQPTDTQYF. As DNA, the CDR3 is TGCGCCAGCAGCTTGGGACAGCCCACAGATACGCAGTATTTT. Filled out from reference TRBV5-1 and TRBJ2-3, the complete variable domain reads KAGVTQTPRYLIKTRGQQVTLSCSPISGHRSVSWYQQTPGQGLQFLFEYFSETQRNKGNFPGRFSGRQFSNSRSEMNVSTLELGDSALYLCASSLGQPTDTQYFGPGTRLTVL.

The chain joins TRBV7-2 to TRBJ2-2, with D unclear. The ends were cut back, 1 base at V and 7 bases at J, with 16 bases in the middle. This CDR3 has 16 residues. CDR1 and CDR2 (germline): SGHTA, FQGNSA. The CDR3 sequence: CASSLVFWDESGELFF. As DNA, the CDR3 is TGTGCCAGCAGCTTAGTTTTCTGGGATGAGAGCGGGGAGCTGTTTTTT.

This chain joins TRBV2 and TRBJ1-5; no clear D. CDR1 is SNHLY and CDR2 is FYNNEI in the germline V gene. V lost 5 bases, J lost 1 base, and 15 bases lay in between. The CDR3 is made up of 16 amino acids. The CDR3, as DNA: TGTGCCAGCAGTTACTTAGGTCTTCCCAGCAATCAGCCCCAGCATTTT. Residues: CASSYLGLPSNQPQHF.

The chain has TRBV14 and TRBJ2-4; D gene uncertain. V dropped 3 bases and J dropped 0 bases, with 18 bases sitting between them. The CDR3 runs 18 residues. Germline V lookup: CDR1 SGHDN, CDR2 FVKESK. The CDR3 sequence: CASSHGSDGHLAKNIQYF. The CDR3 nucleotides are TGTGCCAGCAGCCACGGATCTGATGGCCACCTAGCCAAAAACATTCAGTACTTC.

J is TRBJ2-7 and V is TRBV12-3 or TRBV12-4; D possibly corresponds to TRBD1 (6 bases). V lost 4 bases, J lost 2 bases, and 12 bases lay in between. The CDR3 runs to 14 residues. The DNA for the CDR3 is TGTGCCAGCAGTTCCGGGACACCTACCTACGAGCAGTACTTC. This translates into CASSSGTPTYEQYF.

The genes are TRBV25-1 and TRBJ1-5, with D perhaps TRBD1 (6 bases). CDR1 and CDR2 from the germline V gene are MGHDK and SYGVNS. V was trimmed by 1 base and J by 3 bases, leaving 10 bases between them. This CDR3 comprises 15 residues. Here the CDR3 reads CASSELGDTNQPQHF. CDR3 coding DNA: TGTGCCAGCAGTGAATTAGGGGACACCAATCAGCCCCAGCATTTT.

The chain combines TRBV3-1 with TRBJ2-5; the D gene is possibly TRBD2 (7 bases). Per germline, CDR1 LGHDT and CDR2 YNNKEL (reference sequence). With 4 bases removed from V and 4 bases from J, the gap between germline ends came to 13 bases. This CDR3 region has 14 residues. The CDR3 reads CASSLGGPSETQYF. DNA for the CDR3: TGTGCCAGCAGCCTCGGGGGGCCCTCAGAGACCCAGTACTTC.

The chain links TRBV11-2 to TRBJ2-7, with 11 bases fitting TRBD1. CDR3 size: 22 residues. The V gene end was trimmed by 4 bases and the J gene end by 3 bases; junction bases not matched to a gene: 26. The germline V gene encodes CDR1 SGHAT and CDR2 FQNNGV. The CDR3 here is CASSYGTGGIGRTQGANYEQYF. The CDR3 DNA reads as TGTGCCAGCAGCTATGGGACAGGGGGGATAGGCCGAACACAGGGGGCGAACTACGAGCAGTACTTC.

A single count supports this clonotype. This rearrangement joins TRBV7-9 to TRBJ2-5; no clear D. This CDR3 spans 13 amino acids. V was trimmed by 2 bases and J by 2 bases, leaving 6 bases between them. Germline-derived CDR1 and CDR2 are SEHNR and FQNEAQ (reference sequence). The CDR3 sequence: CASSLIQQETQYF. The CDR3 DNA reads TGTGCCAGCAGCTTAATACAGCAAGAGACCCAGTACTTC.

The chain uses TRBV27 and TRBJ2-7, with 13 positions matching TRBD2. The V gene end was trimmed by 6 bases and the J gene end by 3 bases; junction bases not matched to a gene: 5. In germline, CDR1 is MNHEY, CDR2 SMNVEV (reference sequence). The CDR3 has 15 residues. CDR3 in amino acids: CASSPGLAGLYEQYF. The CDR3 bases are TGTGCCAGCAGCCCGGGACTAGCGGGGCTCTACGAGCAGTACTTC.

This clonotype was detected only once. This rearrangement joins TRBV6-5 to TRBJ2-3; D gene uncertain. The CDR3 has 15 amino acids. Germline V gene data show CDR1 as MNHEY and CDR2 as SVGAGI. V dropped 3 bases and J dropped 1 base, with 11 bases sitting between them. The CDR3 loop reads CASSYKGGGTDTQYF. CDR3 sequence (DNA): TGTGCCAGCAGTTATAAAGGTGGTGGCACAGATACGCAGTATTTT.

CDR3 protein: CASSFRDRGLEQYF. The CDR3 coding sequence is TGTGCCAGCAGTTTCCGGGACAGGGGGCTCGAGCAGTACTTC. The chain combines TRBV6-2 or TRBV6-3 with TRBJ2-7; 12 bases are a match to TRBD1. The CDR3 extends over 14 amino acids. With V trimmed by 4 bases and J by 6 bases, 4 bases remained unmatched. Germline V CDR1 and CDR2: MNHEY, SVGEGT.

This clonotype was observed once. The genes are TRBV18 and TRBJ1-1; D ambiguous. This CDR3 contains 14 residues. V dropped 6 bases and J dropped 0 bases, with 11 bases sitting between them. The V gene's germline CDR1 is KGHSH and CDR2 LQKENI. The CDR3 DNA reads as TGTGCCAGCTCGTCGCAGATAATGAACACTGAAGCTTTCTTT. Translating gives CASSSQIMNTEAFF. Based on the CDR3 plus reference TRBV18 and TRBJ1-1, the full variable domain is NAGVMQNPRHLVRRRGQEARLRCSPMKGHSHVYWYRQLPEEGLKFMVYLQKENIIDESGMPKERFSAEFPKEGPSILRIQQVVRGDSAAYFCASSSQIMNTEAFFGQGTRLTVV.

The gene calls are TRBV7-2 and TRBJ2-7; 7 bases are shared with TRBD1. V shed 1 base and J 3 bases; nucleotides not matched to a gene: 6. The CDR3 consists of 15 residues. CDR1 is SGHTA and CDR2 is FQGNSA in the germline V gene. DNA of the CDR3: TGTGCCAGCAGCTTAGAGACAGGGACATTCTACGAGCAGTACTTC. It yields the protein CASSLETGTFYEQYF.

The rearrangement uses TRBV29-1 and TRBJ2-5, with 12 bases that match TRBD2. This CDR3 is built from 15 residues. V shed 7 bases and J 3 bases; nucleotides not matched to a gene: 9. Looked up from germline, CDR1 is SQVTM and CDR2 is ANQGSEA. CDR3 sequence: CSAGGLAGSEETQYF. CDR3 in DNA: TGCAGCGCAGGAGGACTAGCGGGGAGTGAAGAGACCCAGTACTTC.

This chain connects TRBV28 to TRBJ1-5; perhaps TRBD1 as D (6 bases). This CDR3 region has 13 residues. Trimming pared 7 bases from V and 7 bases from J, leaving 14 bases between. The V gene's germline CDR1 is MDHEN and CDR2 SYDVKM. The CDR3 is CASTGTRGQPQHF. CDR3 DNA: TGTGCCAGCACCGGCACCAGGGGCCAGCCCCAGCATTTT.

The rearrangement joins TRBV5-8 to TRBJ2-1; D may be TRBD2 (6 bases). V was trimmed by 2 bases and J by 7 bases, leaving 16 bases between them. The CDR3 has 15 amino acids. Germline V lookup: CDR1 SGHTS, CDR2 YDEGEE. CDR3 sequence reads: CASSLGDSTWNEQFF. In DNA form, the CDR3 reads TGTGCCAGCAGCTTAGGGGACTCCACATGGAATGAGCAGTTCTTC.